A selection of T cell receptor beta chains follows, all from one sample in a study of blood T cell repertoires in COVID-19. This table comes from immunoSEQ multiplex PCR, and its TCRdb copy is limited to in-frame clones, with some not included. The sample has 250,000 to 300,000 clones, roughly nine tenths seen once. The material sequenced was peripheral blood. These receptors all come from a woman in her twenties or thirties with COVID-19, enrolled during active disease. The conserved cysteine and the conserved F or W are not part of the CDR3 here. Fields, in order: CDR3 protein, clone size, V gene, J gene. Clone sizes are given selectively: once, few, many, or a class where the clone is expanded.

cdr3_aa: ASSQTLGGDEQF; clone_size: .; v_call: TRBV5-6; j_call: TRBJ2-1
cdr3_aa: ASSILTGVVDTQY; clone_size: few; v_call: TRBV19; j_call: TRBJ2-3
cdr3_aa: ASSPGQGSEETQY; clone_size: .; v_call: TRBV18; j_call: TRBJ2-5
cdr3_aa: AVAGGNTDTQY; clone_size: .; v_call: TRBV5-6; j_call: TRBJ2-3
cdr3_aa: ASSSFVPDTQY; clone_size: .; v_call: TRBV28; j_call: TRBJ2-3
cdr3_aa: ASIYGTGQSYT; clone_size: .; v_call: TRBV2; j_call: TRBJ1-2
cdr3_aa: ASSPLSGGSYNEQF; clone_size: .; v_call: TRBV18; j_call: TRBJ2-1
cdr3_aa: ASSLSARNTQY; clone_size: .; v_call: TRBV11-3; j_call: TRBJ2-3
cdr3_aa: ASSSGNRGLSEKLF; clone_size: .; v_call: TRBV11-2; j_call: TRBJ1-4
cdr3_aa: ASTVTGSARITGELF; clone_size: .; v_call: TRBV5-1; j_call: TRBJ2-2
cdr3_aa: ASSREPRGSPLH; clone_size: .; v_call: TRBV4-1; j_call: TRBJ1-6
cdr3_aa: ASTSAEINEQF; clone_size: once; v_call: TRBV19; j_call: TRBJ2-1
cdr3_aa: ASSLGGATDTQY; clone_size: .; v_call: TRBV7-9; j_call: TRBJ2-3
cdr3_aa: ASQPQGATQPQH; clone_size: .; v_call: TRBV19; j_call: TRBJ1-5
cdr3_aa: SVVEHSGANVLT; clone_size: .; v_call: TRBV29-1; j_call: TRBJ2-6
cdr3_aa: ASRLTGNHYGYT; clone_size: .; v_call: TRBV5-6; j_call: TRBJ1-2
cdr3_aa: SAREATNYGYT; clone_size: .; v_call: TRBV29-1; j_call: TRBJ1-2
cdr3_aa: ASSQDSFQPQH; clone_size: once; v_call: TRBV4-1; j_call: TRBJ1-5
cdr3_aa: ASSQDYLTSTDTQY; clone_size: .; v_call: TRBV4-1; j_call: TRBJ2-3
cdr3_aa: ASSYRQNTEAF; clone_size: once; v_call: TRBV5-4; j_call: TRBJ1-1
cdr3_aa: ASSLRTGGTEAF; clone_size: .; v_call: TRBV27; j_call: TRBJ1-1
cdr3_aa: ASRVQWNTEAF; clone_size: .; v_call: TRBV6-5; j_call: TRBJ1-1
cdr3_aa: ASTSGGAGETQY; clone_size: .; v_call: TRBV5-1; j_call: TRBJ2-5
cdr3_aa: ASSFGWGDTEAF; clone_size: .; v_call: TRBV27; j_call: TRBJ1-1
cdr3_aa: ASSPRGPIGGYT; clone_size: once; v_call: TRBV18; j_call: TRBJ1-2
cdr3_aa: ASSPLTGIDQPQH; clone_size: .; v_call: TRBV27; j_call: TRBJ1-5
cdr3_aa: ASSLDTRAGELF; clone_size: .; v_call: TRBV11-3; j_call: TRBJ2-2
cdr3_aa: ASSLPGLAVTDTQY; clone_size: .; v_call: TRBV4-1; j_call: TRBJ2-3
cdr3_aa: ASRTGASTDTQY; clone_size: .; v_call: TRBV6-4; j_call: TRBJ2-3
cdr3_aa: ASSLGLQRDRGFNEQF; clone_size: .; v_call: TRBV7-9; j_call: TRBJ2-1
cdr3_aa: ASSSRDSLIQPQH; clone_size: .; v_call: TRBV6-5; j_call: TRBJ1-5
cdr3_aa: ASEEIADFSTDTQY; clone_size: .; v_call: TRBV5-1; j_call: TRBJ2-3
cdr3_aa: SASYPYHTDTQY; clone_size: .; v_call: TRBV20-1; j_call: TRBJ2-3
cdr3_aa: ASSRVVGHTSSYNEQF; clone_size: .; v_call: TRBV2; j_call: TRBJ2-1
cdr3_aa: ASSSTDDAGPPLEQY; clone_size: .; v_call: TRBV7-9; j_call: TRBJ2-7
cdr3_aa: ASRERGANYGYT; clone_size: .; v_call: TRBV6-5; j_call: TRBJ1-2
cdr3_aa: ASSEEYSARTEAF; clone_size: .; v_call: TRBV6-1; j_call: TRBJ1-1
cdr3_aa: ASSSAGGWDEQF; clone_size: once; v_call: TRBV27; j_call: TRBJ2-1
cdr3_aa: ASSLDSYTPQH; clone_size: few; v_call: TRBV12-3/TRBV12-4; j_call: TRBJ1-5
cdr3_aa: ASSQGSVYGYT; clone_size: few; v_call: TRBV3-1/TRBV3-2; j_call: TRBJ1-2
cdr3_aa: ASSRAGVAHEQY; clone_size: .; v_call: TRBV6-5; j_call: TRBJ2-7
cdr3_aa: ASSLEAVAGYTGELF; clone_size: .; v_call: TRBV7-2; j_call: TRBJ2-2
cdr3_aa: ASSFGQASYNSPLH; clone_size: once; v_call: TRBV6-5; j_call: TRBJ1-6
cdr3_aa: ASSLPLGQEPWGGALETQY; clone_size: .; v_call: TRBV7-8; j_call: TRBJ2-5
cdr3_aa: ASSGWDRGTQETQY; clone_size: once; v_call: TRBV5-5; j_call: TRBJ2-5